This entry is about one TCR beta chain. This clone was found many times. This clone's antigen is unknown. Base-call qualities are not available, and no considerably larger clone is one nucleotide away. The trial excluded patients who had a history of autoimmune disease or were on systemic immunosuppression. In every dose cohort, peripheral blood was drawn for TCR sequencing at baseline, cycle 4 day 1, and cycle 7 day 1. The samples were taken from a phase I, first-in-human, multicenter, open-label dose-escalation trial of ivuxolimab. The trial enrolled adults with locally advanced or metastatic head and neck squamous cell, hepatocellular, melanoma or renal cell carcinoma. Before TCR sequencing, CD4+ and CD8+ T cells were separately sorted from peripheral blood. Genomic DNA was extracted from sorted cells for sequencing of the TCRbeta CDR3 region. The immunoSEQ Assay was used to sequence the TCRbeta CDR3 regions. Held by TCRdb, this immuneACCESS table contains in-frame sequences only and omits some clones. Under half of the omission traces to an unresolved V gene where checked; the cause of the rest is unknown. This sample gives some 85,000 clones in total; 91% of them show up just once. Jointly, the top ten make up 1.5% to 2% of the sample.

The sample comes from a study of OX40 agonist ivuxolimab in advanced cancers. Background for the entire study: Ivuxolimab was a fully human IgG2 agonistic monoclonal antibody targeting the costimulatory receptor OX40 (CD134). Intravenous ivuxolimab was administered to patients every 2 weeks at six dose levels: 0.01, 0.1, 0.3, 1.5, 3 and 10 mg/kg. Of the roughly 52 dose-escalation patients, hepatocellular carcinoma was present in about 20, melanoma in approximately 15, renal cell carcinoma in 9 and head and neck cancer in 9. In the dose-escalation cohort, 65% to 90% of patients were male, and the mean age was approximately 64 years, with a range of about 23 to 80. Prior anti-PD-1, anti-PD-L1 or anti-CTLA-4 therapy was permitted, and checkpoint inhibitors had been received by roughly 40% of dose-escalation patients. Three dose-escalation patients achieved partial responses, one with hepatocellular carcinoma and two with cutaneous melanoma. The point of sequencing TCRbeta in the periphery was to test whether ivuxolimab changed TCR sequence diversity and drove clonal T-cell expansion. The monotherapy dose-escalation portion (N of about 50 patients) of the phase I ivuxolimab trial is reported in the paper.

V lost 10 bases and J lost 5 bases, and the count of bases not matched to a germline gene is 16. Reading from cysteine to phenylalanine, the CDR3 counts 18 amino acids. Of the read, only the CDR3 DNA is kept; its 54 bases are in frame from base 1. According to the germline V gene, CDR1 reads MDHEN and CDR2 reads SYDVKM. The research as a whole found: Which antigens the clonally expanded peripheral T cells were specific for was not determined. In the 0.1-3.0 mg/kg groups, partial responders were among the patients with the lowest normalized peripheral clonal expansion, particularly in CD8+ T cells. After ivuxolimab, more expanded clones were found on average in CD8+ T cells than in CD4+ T cells. At doses of 0.1 to 3.0 mg/kg, clonal expansion of both CD4+ and CD8+ T cells in blood was seen between baseline and week 6. Low levels of normalized T-cell clonal expansion were also seen in some patients who did not respond.

Here the sequenced sample was CD4+ or CD8+ T cells sorted from blood, taken in a trial of the OX40 agonist ivuxolimab. The rearranged chain carries TRBV28 and TRBJ2-2, with 13 central nucleotides matching TRBD2. The sequence was collected from an adult with an advanced solid tumor such as melanoma, head and neck, liver or kidney cancer. Read as DNA, the sequence is TGTGCCACCGGAGGAGGGACTAGCGGGACGCGAAGAACCGGGGAGCTGTTTTTT. Translation gives CATGGGTSGTRRTGELFF. Beyond the CDR3, the reference TRBV28 and TRBJ2-2 genes provide the residues; the full variable domain reads: DVKVTQSSRYLVKRTGEKVFLECVQDMDHENMFWYRQDPGLGLRLIYFSYDVKMKEKGDIPEGYSVSREKKERFSLILESASTNQTSMYLCATGGGTSGTRRTGELFFGEGSRLTVL.